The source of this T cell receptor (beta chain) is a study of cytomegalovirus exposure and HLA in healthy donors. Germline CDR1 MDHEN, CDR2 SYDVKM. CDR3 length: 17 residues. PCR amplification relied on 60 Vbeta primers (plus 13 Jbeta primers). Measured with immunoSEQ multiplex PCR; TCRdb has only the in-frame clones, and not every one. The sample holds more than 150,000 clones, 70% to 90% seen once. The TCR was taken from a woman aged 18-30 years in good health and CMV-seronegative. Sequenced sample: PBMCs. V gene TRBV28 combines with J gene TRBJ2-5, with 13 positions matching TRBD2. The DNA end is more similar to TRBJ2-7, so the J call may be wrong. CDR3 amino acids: CASSLRGSGLAGNEQYF. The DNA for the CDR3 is TGTGCCAGCAGTTTAAGGGGATCGGGACTAGCGGGGAACGAGCAGTACTTC.